This TCR beta chain comes out of a study of cytomegalovirus exposure and HLA in healthy donors. The PCR employed 60 Vbeta primers together with 13 Jbeta primers. Per the authors' pipeline: Later analysis identified tens of millions of unique TCR beta chains, around 10 million shared. Libraries were prepared by immunoSEQ multiplex PCR; TCRdb keeps only in-frame clonotypes and omits some of them. V, J and clone size are those of that table, while D and trimming were read from the DNA. The sample records under 150,000 clones, about 84% being singletons. This clonotype originated in a woman aged 40 to 50 in good health and CMV-seropositive. The sample taken for sequencing was PBMCs.

The CDR3 coding sequence is TGTGCCAGCAGCTCGGGACTAGCGGGAAAAGAGACCCAGTACTTC. This sequence encodes CASSSGLAGKETQYF. V is TRBV7-2 and J is TRBJ2-5; 13 nucleotides line up with TRBD2. CDR3 size: 15 residues. Trimming removed 4 bases from V and 3 bases from J; junction bases left unmatched: 2. In germline, CDR1 is SGHTA, CDR2 FQGNSA.